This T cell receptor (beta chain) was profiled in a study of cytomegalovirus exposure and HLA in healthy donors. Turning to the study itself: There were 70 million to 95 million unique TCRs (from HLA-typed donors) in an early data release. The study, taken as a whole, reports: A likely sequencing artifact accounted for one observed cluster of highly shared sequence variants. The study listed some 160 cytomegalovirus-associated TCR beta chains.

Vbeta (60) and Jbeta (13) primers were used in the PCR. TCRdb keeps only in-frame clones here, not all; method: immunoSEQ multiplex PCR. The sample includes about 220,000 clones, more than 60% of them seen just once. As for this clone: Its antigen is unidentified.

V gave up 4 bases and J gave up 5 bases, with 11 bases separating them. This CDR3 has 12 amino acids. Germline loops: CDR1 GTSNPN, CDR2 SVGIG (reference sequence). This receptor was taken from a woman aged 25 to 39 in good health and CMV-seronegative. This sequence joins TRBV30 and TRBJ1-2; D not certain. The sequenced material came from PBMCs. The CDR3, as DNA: TGTGCCTGGACCTTAACCACTTATGGCTACACCTTC. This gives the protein CAWTLTTYGYTF.